These 18 T cell receptor beta chains share one sample of origin, sequenced in a study of cytomegalovirus exposure and HLA in healthy donors. The PCR was carried out with 60 Vbeta primers and 13 Jbeta primers. Sequencing was performed with immunoSEQ multiplex PCR; in TCRdb, only in-frame clones are kept and a portion is missing. The data hold about 190,000 clones, with about 70% observed a single time. Sequencing was performed on PBMCs. Receptor source: a woman between 25 and 40 years old in good health and CMV-seronegative.

This clone showed up just a few times. The chain carries TRBV6-1 and TRBJ2-2, with 7 bases that match TRBD1. Germline V gives CDR1 MNHNS, CDR2 SASEGT. CDR3 length: 14 amino acids. With 3 bases clipped from V and 5 bases from J, the junction kept 3 bases outside the gene matches. CDR3 loop: CASSDVTGTGELFF. CDR3 nucleotide sequence: TGTGCCAGCAGTGACGTGACAGGGACCGGGGAGCTGTTTTTT.

This chain joins TRBV30 and TRBJ2-1; the match to TRBD2 covers 7 bases. From germline, CDR1 is GTSNPN and CDR2 SVGIG (reference sequence). The CDR3 length is 11 residues. J gave up 9 bases and V 5 bases, and 4 bases lay outside the gene matches. CDR3: CAWSPGGEQFF. Here the CDR3 DNA reads TGTGCCTGGTCCCCGGGAGGTGAGCAGTTCTTC.

V is TRBV29-1 and J is TRBJ2-1; TRBD1 might be the D (6 bases). The length of the CDR3 is 13 residues. Looked up from germline, CDR1 is SQVTM and CDR2 is ANQGSEA. DNA of the CDR3: TGCACCACCCCGGGACAAGGCTACAATGAGCAGTTCTTC. Protein sequence: CTTPGQGYNEQFF.

The chain is built from TRBV7-3 and TRBJ2-4, with TRBD1 matching over 12 bases. With V trimmed by 3 bases and J by 6 bases, 6 bases remained unmatched. There are 16 residues in the CDR3. Germline lookup yields CDR1 SGHTA and CDR2 FQGTGA. The CDR3 DNA follows: TGTGCCAGCAGCTTGGTAGGGACAGGGGGCCGAAACATTCAGTACTTC. It translates to CASSLVGTGGRNIQYF.

The CDR3 region has the DNA TGCGCCAGCAGTGAGATGGGACAGCGTCCCTACGAGCAGTACTTC. Encoded protein: CASSEMGQRPYEQYF. This chain joins TRBV10-2 and TRBJ2-7; 7 bases agree with TRBD1. The CDR3 contains 15 residues. Trimming at V came to 2 bases and at J to 2 bases, leaving 6 bases not matched to a gene. Germline V lookup: CDR1 WSHSY, CDR2 SAAADI.

V usage is TRBV7-9 and J usage is TRBJ2-2; 9 nucleotides align to TRBD1. With V trimmed by 2 bases and J by 6 bases, 4 bases remained unmatched. The CDR3 length is 15 residues. Germline CDR1 SEHNR, CDR2 FQNEAQ (reference sequence). The CDR3 spells CASSLTGGASGELFF. The CDR3 region has the DNA TGTGCCAGCAGCTTAACAGGGGGCGCGTCCGGGGAGCTGTTTTTT.

This clone was found a few times. The chain carries TRBV9 and TRBJ1-1; 7 bases agree with TRBD1. Germline loops: CDR1 SGDLS, CDR2 YYNGEE. V gave up 5 bases and J gave up 4 bases; unmatched junction bases: 8. The CDR3 is 14 residues long. As DNA, the CDR3 is TGTGCCAGCAGTGCAGGGGGACGTCCCACTGAAGCTTTCTTT. It encodes CASSAGGRPTEAFF.

The chain is built from TRBV5-5 and TRBJ2-5; TRBD1 agrees at 7 bases. The assigned J gene may be wrong: the sequence end matches TRBJ2-7 better. In germline, CDR1 is SGHKS, CDR2 YYEKEE (reference sequence). This CDR3 region has 14 residues. CDR3 sequence: CASSLATGNYEQYF. CDR3 nucleotide sequence: TGTGCCAGCAGCTTGGCGACAGGGAACTACGAGCAGTACTTC.

The V and J genes are TRBV7-9 and TRBJ1-2; D perhaps matches TRBD1 (5 bases). Germline CDR1 is SEHNR and CDR2 is FQNEAQ (reference sequence). This CDR3 has 13 residues. V lost 8 bases and J 8 bases, leaving 18 bases between the germline ends. The CDR3 protein is CASDYPGGSGYTF. As DNA, the CDR3 is TGTGCCAGCGATTATCCGGGGGGGAGCGGCTACACCTTC.

The CDR3 nucleotides read TGTGCCAGGGGGGACAGGGGCTTCTACGAGCAGTACTTC. Translation gives CARGDRGFYEQYF. This chain connects TRBV18 to TRBJ2-7; 10 nucleotides align to TRBD1. V was pared by 9 bases and J by 3 bases, with 5 bases of the junction left unmatched. This CDR3 is 13 amino acids long. Germline V gene lookup returns CDR1 KGHSH and CDR2 LQKENI. The full variable domain, rest sourced from reference TRBV18 and TRBJ2-7, is NAGVMQNPRHLVRRRGQEARLRCSPMKGHSHVYWYRQLPEEGLKFMVYLQKENIIDESGMPKERFSAEFPKEGPSILRIQQVVRGDSAAYFCARGDRGFYEQYFGPGTRLTVT.

The chain recombines TRBV4-2 with TRBJ2-7; D perhaps matches TRBD2 (6 bases). V was shortened by 1 base and J by 3 bases, with 16 bases between the two germline ends. Germline CDR1 and CDR2: LGHNA and YNFKEQ. The CDR3 extends over 16 amino acids. CDR3 coding DNA: TGTGCCAGCAGCCAAGTGGGGGGTGCCAGGGACTACGAGCAGTACTTC. Its protein is CASSQVGGARDYEQYF.

J is TRBJ2-7 and V is TRBV2; D uncertain. Germline assignment: CDR1 SNHLY and CDR2 FYNNEI. The CDR3 totals 13 residues. The V and J ends lost 8 bases and 6 bases respectively, with 17 bases between them. The CDR3 spells CASQAQTVTEQYF. The CDR3 DNA reads as TGTGCCAGCCAGGCCCAAACAGTCACCGAGCAGTACTTC.

The chain uses TRBV30 and TRBJ1-1; 8 bases are shared with TRBD1. CDR1 is GTSNPN, CDR2 SVGIG, per germline (reference sequence). Trimming took 2 bases from V and 7 from J; bases not matched to a gene: 6. The CDR3 is 13 amino acids. The chain's CDR3 is CAWSIGQGVEAFF. The CDR3 DNA is TGTGCCTGGAGTATCGGACAGGGTGTTGAAGCTTTCTTT.

The V call is TRBV25-1, the J call TRBJ2-5, with a tentative D call TRBD1 (6 bases). The J call may be faulty, since TRBJ2-7 better matches the DNA end. In germline, CDR1 is MGHDK, CDR2 SYGVNS. CDR3 length: 15 amino acids. CDR3 amino acids: CASSEPGQGDYEQYF. CDR3 DNA: TGTGCCAGCAGTGAACCGGGACAAGGGGACTACGAGCAGTACTTC.

Only a few counts were recorded for this clone. The V call is TRBV14, the J call TRBJ2-2, with TRBD1 matching over 7 bases. Germline assignment: CDR1 SGHDN and CDR2 FVKESK. This CDR3 comprises 18 residues. V lost 1 base and J lost 0; bases outside the gene matches: 8. CDR3 sequence reads: CASSQVNTGTANTGELFF. The CDR3 region has the DNA TGTGCCAGCAGCCAAGTTAATACCGGGACAGCGAACACCGGGGAGCTGTTTTTT.

This clone was seen only once. The V and J genes are TRBV12-5 and TRBJ1-2; 7 nucleotides align to TRBD1. With 5 bases clipped from V and 4 bases from J, the junction kept 4 bases outside the gene matches. This CDR3 has 13 amino acids. CDR1 and CDR2 from the germline V gene are LGHNT and FRNRAP. In nucleotides, the CDR3 is TGTGCTAGTGGTGTACAGGGGAGCTATGGCTACACCTTC. Its protein is CASGVQGSYGYTF.

V gene TRBV21-1 combines with J gene TRBJ1-2. TRBV21-1 is a documented pseudogene. The CDR3 loop spans 11 amino acids. CDR3 residues: CASSKRGVYTF. DNA for the CDR3: TGTGCCAGCAGCAAACGGGGAGTCTACACCTTC.

The chain couples TRBV11-2 to TRBJ2-7, with 8 bases matching TRBD1. This CDR3 contains 13 residues. V lost 7 bases and J lost 2; bases outside the gene matches: 4. Germline CDR1 reads SGHAT; CDR2 reads FQNNGV. In DNA form, the CDR3 reads TGTGCCAGCACCGACAGGGGCCCCTACGAGCAGTACTTC. It yields the protein CASTDRGPYEQYF. The full variable domain, completed using reference TRBV11-2 and TRBJ2-7, is EAGVAQSPRYKIIEKRQSVAFWCNPISGHATLYWYQQILGQGPKLLIQFQNNGVVDDSQLPKDRFSAERLKGVDSTLKIQPAKLEDSAVYLCASTDRGPYEQYFGPGTRLTVT.